This TCR beta chain was sequenced in a study of T-cell memory formation after mild COVID-19. Study as a whole: In these data, TCR clusters were largely donor specific. General study points: Mostly located in CM and EM were contracting CD4+ clones, with contracting CD8+ clones located in EMRA. Certain responding clones were present in pre-infection memory, suggesting participation of cross-reactive memory.

Using its own MiXCR run on the 5' RACE reads, TCRdb lists one record per CDR3 protein. The table lists some 54,000 distinct CDR3 sequences, 9.5% of them singletons, with 1.2% in the top ten. In germline, CDR1 is LGHNA, CDR2 YNFKEQ. The CDR3 has 17 residues. V lost 4 bases, J lost 0 bases, and 18 bases lay in between. Points on this clonotype: Antigen unknown.

The rearrangement joins TRBV4-2 to TRBJ1-1, with D perhaps TRBD1 (5 bases). The sequence was collected from a man between 18 and 29 years old who had mild COVID-19 (a few samples of this study predate the infection). Cell type and time point are not known. Sequencing input: PBMCs or a T cell subset sorted from them (not recorded which). CDR3 coding DNA: TGTGCCAGCAGCCTAGACAGTTTTAGGGCGCTGAACACTGAAGCTTTCTTT. Translating it yields CASSLDSFRALNTEAFF.